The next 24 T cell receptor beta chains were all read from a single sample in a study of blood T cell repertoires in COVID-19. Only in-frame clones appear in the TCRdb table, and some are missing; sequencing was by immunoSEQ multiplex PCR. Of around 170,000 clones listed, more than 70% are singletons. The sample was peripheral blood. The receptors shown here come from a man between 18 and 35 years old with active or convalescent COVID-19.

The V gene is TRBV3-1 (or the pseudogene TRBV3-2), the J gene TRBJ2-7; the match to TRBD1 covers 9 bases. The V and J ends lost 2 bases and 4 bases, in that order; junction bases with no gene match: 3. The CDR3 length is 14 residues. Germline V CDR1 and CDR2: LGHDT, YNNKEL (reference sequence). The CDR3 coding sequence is TGTGCCAGCAGCCAATGGGACAGGGCTTACGAGCAGTACTTC. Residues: CASSQWDRAYEQYF.

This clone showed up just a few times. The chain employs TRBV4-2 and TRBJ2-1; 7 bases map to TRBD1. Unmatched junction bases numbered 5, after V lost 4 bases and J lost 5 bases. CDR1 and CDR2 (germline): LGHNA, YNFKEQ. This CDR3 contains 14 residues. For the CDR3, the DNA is TGTGCCAGCAGCCCCGCGGACAGGAACAATGAGCAGTTCTTC. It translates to CASSPADRNNEQFF.

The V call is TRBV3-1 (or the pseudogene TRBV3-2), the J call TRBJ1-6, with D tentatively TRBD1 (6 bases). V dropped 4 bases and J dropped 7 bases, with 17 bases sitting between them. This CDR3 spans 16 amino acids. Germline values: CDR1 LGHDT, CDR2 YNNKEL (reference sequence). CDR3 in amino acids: CASSPRQAGGNSPLHF. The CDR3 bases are TGTGCCAGCAGCCCCCGACAGGCCGGTGGGAATTCACCCCTCCACTTT.

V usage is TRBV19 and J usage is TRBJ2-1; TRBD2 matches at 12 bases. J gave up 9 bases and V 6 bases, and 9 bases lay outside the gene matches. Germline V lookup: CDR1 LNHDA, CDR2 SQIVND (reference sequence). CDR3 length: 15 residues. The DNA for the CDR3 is TGTGCCAGTAGAGTGACTAGCGGGAGTATGGCTGAGCAGTTCTTC. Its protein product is CASRVTSGSMAEQFF.

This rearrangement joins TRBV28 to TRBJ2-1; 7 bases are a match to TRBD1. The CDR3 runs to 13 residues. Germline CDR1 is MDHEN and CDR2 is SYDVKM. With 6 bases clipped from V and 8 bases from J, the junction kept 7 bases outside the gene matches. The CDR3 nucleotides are TGTGCCAGCAGACCACAGGGGACCCATGAGCAGTTCTTC. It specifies CASRPQGTHEQFF.

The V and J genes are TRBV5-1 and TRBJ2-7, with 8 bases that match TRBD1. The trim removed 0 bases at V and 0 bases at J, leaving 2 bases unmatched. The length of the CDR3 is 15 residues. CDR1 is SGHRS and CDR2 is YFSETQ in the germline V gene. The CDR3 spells CASSLGTGYSYEQYF. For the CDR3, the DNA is TGCGCCAGCAGCTTGGGGACAGGGTACTCCTACGAGCAGTACTTC.

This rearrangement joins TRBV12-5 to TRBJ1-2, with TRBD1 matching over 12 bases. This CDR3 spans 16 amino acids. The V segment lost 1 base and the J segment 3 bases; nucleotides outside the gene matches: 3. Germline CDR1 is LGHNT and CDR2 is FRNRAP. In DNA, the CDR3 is TGTGCTAGTGGTTTGGGGGACAGGGGGCGCTACTATGGCTACACCTTC. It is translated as CASGLGDRGRYYGYTF.

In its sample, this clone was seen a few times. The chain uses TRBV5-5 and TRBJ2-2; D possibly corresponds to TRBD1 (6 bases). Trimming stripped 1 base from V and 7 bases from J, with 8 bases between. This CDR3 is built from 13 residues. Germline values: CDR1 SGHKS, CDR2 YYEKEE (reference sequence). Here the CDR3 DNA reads TGTGCCAGCAGCTTGCCCAGGGGCGGGGAGCTGTTTTTT. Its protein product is CASSLPRGGELFF.

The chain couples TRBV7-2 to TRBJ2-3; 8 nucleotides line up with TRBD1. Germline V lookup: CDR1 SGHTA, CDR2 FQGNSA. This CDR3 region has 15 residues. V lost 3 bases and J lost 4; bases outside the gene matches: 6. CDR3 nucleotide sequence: TGTGCCAGCAGCTTTCGGACAGGGTTGTCAGATACGCAGTATTTT. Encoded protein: CASSFRTGLSDTQYF.

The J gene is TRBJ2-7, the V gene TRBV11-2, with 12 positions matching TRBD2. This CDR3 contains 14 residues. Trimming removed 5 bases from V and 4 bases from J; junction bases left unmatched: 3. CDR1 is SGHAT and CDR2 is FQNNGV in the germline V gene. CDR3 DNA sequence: TGTGCCAGCAGCCCGGGACTAGCGGGTTACGAGCAGTACTTC. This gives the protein CASSPGLAGYEQYF.

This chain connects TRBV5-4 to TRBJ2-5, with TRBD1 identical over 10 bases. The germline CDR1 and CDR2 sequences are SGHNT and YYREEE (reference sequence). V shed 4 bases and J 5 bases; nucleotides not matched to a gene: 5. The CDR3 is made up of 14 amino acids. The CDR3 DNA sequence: TGTGCCAGCAGCCCGACAGGGGGCCGGGAGACCCAGTACTTC. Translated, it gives CASSPTGGRETQYF.

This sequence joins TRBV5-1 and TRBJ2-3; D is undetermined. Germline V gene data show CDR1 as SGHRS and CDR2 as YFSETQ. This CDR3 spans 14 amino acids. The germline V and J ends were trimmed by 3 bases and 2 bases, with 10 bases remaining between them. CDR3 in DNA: TGCGCCAGCAGCTCCCAGGCCAACACAGATACGCAGTATTTT. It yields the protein CASSSQANTDTQYF.

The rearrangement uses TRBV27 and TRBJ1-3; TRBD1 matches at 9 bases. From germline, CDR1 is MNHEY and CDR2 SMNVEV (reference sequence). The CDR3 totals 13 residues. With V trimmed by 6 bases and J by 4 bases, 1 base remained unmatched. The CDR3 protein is CASRGQGGNTIYF. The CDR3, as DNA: TGTGCCAGCAGGGGACAGGGAGGAAACACCATATATTTT.

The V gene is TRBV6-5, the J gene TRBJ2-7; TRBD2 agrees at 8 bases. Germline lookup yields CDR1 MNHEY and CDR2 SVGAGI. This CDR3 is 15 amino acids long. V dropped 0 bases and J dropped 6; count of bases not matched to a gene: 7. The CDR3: CASSYSSGLVREQYF. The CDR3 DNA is TGTGCCAGCAGTTACTCGTCGGGACTAGTACGCGAGCAGTACTTC.

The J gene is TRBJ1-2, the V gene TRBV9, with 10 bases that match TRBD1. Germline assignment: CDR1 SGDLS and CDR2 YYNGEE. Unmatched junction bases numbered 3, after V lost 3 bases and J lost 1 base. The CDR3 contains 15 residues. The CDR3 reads CASSGRDRGNYGYTF. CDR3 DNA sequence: TGTGCCAGCAGCGGCCGGGACAGGGGTAACTATGGCTACACCTTC.

The CDR3 sequence is CASSVTVSGANVLTF. CDR3 in DNA: TGTGCCAGCAGTGTGACAGTCTCTGGGGCCAACGTCCTGACTTTC. The chain uses TRBV2 and TRBJ2-6; D possibly corresponds to TRBD1 (5 bases). Germline V gene data show CDR1 as SNHLY and CDR2 as FYNNEI. V lost 4 bases and J 0 bases, leaving 7 bases between the germline ends. The CDR3 contains 15 residues.

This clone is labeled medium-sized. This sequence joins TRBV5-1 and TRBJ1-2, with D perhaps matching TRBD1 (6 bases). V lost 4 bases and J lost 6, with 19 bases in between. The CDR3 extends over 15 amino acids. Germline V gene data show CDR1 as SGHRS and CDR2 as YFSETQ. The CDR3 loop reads CASSPGGQGGHGYTF. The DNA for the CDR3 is TGCGCCAGCAGCCCGGGGGGCCAGGGAGGGCATGGCTACACCTTC.

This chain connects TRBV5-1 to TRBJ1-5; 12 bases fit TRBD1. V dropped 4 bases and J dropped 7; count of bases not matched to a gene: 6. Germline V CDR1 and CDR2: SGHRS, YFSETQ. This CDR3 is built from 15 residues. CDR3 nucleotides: TGCGCCAGCAGCCCCGGGACAGGGGGCGGCCAGCCCCAGCATTTT. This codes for CASSPGTGGGQPQHF.

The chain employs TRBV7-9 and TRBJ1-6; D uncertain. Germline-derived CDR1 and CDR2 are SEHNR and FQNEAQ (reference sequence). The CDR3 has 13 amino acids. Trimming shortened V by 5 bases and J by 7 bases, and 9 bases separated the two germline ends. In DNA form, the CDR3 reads TGTGCCAGCAGCCCACCGGGGAATTCACCCCTCCACTTT. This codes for CASSPPGNSPLHF.

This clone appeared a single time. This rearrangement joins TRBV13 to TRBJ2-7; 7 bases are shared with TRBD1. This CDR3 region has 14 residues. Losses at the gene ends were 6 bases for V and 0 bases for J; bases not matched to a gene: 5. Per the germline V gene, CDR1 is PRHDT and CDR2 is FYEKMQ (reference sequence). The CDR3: CASRRQGSSYEQYF. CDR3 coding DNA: TGTGCCAGCAGGAGACAGGGAAGCTCCTACGAGCAGTACTTC.

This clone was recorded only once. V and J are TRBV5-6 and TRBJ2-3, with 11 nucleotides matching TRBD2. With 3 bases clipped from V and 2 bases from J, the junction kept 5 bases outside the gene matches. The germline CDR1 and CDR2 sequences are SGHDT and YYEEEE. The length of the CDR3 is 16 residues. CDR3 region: CASSSRLAGTTDTQYF. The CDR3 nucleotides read TGTGCCAGCAGCTCTAGACTAGCGGGGACCACAGATACGCAGTATTTT.

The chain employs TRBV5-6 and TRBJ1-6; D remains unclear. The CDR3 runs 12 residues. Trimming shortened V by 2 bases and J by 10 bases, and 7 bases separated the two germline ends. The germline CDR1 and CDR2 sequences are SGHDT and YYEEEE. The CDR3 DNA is TGTGCCAGCAGCTTAGCCCCCTCACCCCTCCACTTT. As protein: CASSLAPSPLHF.

The CDR3 here is CASSWRGGQPQHF. CDR3 DNA: TGTGCCAGCAGTTGGAGGGGAGGTCAGCCCCAGCATTTT. V and J are TRBV6-5 and TRBJ1-5; tentatively, D is TRBD1 (5 bases). Germline V gives CDR1 MNHEY, CDR2 SVGAGI. The CDR3 sequence is 13 residues long. V lost 4 bases, J lost 6 bases, and 10 bases lay in between.

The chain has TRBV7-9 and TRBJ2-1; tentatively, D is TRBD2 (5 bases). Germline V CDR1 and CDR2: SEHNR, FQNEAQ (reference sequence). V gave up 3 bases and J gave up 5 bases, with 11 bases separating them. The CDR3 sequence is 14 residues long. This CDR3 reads CASSFTRVNNEQFF. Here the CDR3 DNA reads TGTGCCAGCAGCTTCACTAGGGTTAACAATGAGCAGTTCTTC.